What follows describes a single T cell receptor beta chain. The sample belongs to a study of blood T cell repertoires in COVID-19. Per the study methods: Reference gene primer amplification gave estimated nucleated cell counts. Clones were read by immunoSEQ multiplex PCR, and TCRdb kept only the in-frame ones, dropping some. The V and J calls and clone size are taken from that table; D and trimming were inferred from the DNA. The data contain over 65,000 clones, approximately 86% of them singletons. Trimming left V 4 bases short and J 11 bases short, with 14 bases between. The CDR3 sequence is 12 residues long. Germline values: CDR1 ENHRY, CDR2 SYGVKD.

Sample: peripheral blood. The chain couples TRBV10-3 to TRBJ1-1; maybe TRBD1 (5 bases). The clonotype comes from a human donor in a cohort sampled during active COVID-19. CDR3 bases: TGTGCCATCAGTGCCGGAAAGGAGGGGGCTTTCTTT. The encoded protein is CAISAGKEGAFF.